Below, 18 T cell receptor beta chains from the same sample are listed, as sequenced in a study of cytomegalovirus exposure and HLA in healthy donors. In the PCR, 60 Vbeta and 13 Jbeta primers were used. The repertoire was sequenced with immunoSEQ multiplex PCR; TCRdb's copy has only in-frame clones and lacks some. The data contain 95,000 to 150,000 clones, almost 85% of them singletons. The sequencing input was PBMCs. Source of these receptors: a woman under 30 in good health and CMV-seronegative.

The genes are TRBV6-5 and TRBJ1-1; 8 bases are a match to TRBD1. The junction had 5 bases not matched to a gene; V was cut back by 6 bases and J by 2 bases. Germline V gene sequence: CDR1 MNHEY, CDR2 SVGAGI. The CDR3 length is 14 residues. CDR3 nucleotide sequence: TGTGCCAGCAGGGCCGACAGGGGTAACACTGAAGCTTTCTTT. Protein product: CASRADRGNTEAFF.

The chain recombines TRBV29-1 with TRBJ1-2; weak D call: TRBD1 (6 bases). There are 15 residues in the CDR3. Germline-derived CDR1 and CDR2 are SQVTM and ANQGSEA. The ends were cut back, 4 bases at V and 8 bases at J, with 23 bases in the middle. CDR3 nucleotide sequence: TGCAGCGTTGTTAATACAGGGTTAACTTCCGACGGCTACACCTTC. This codes for CSVVNTGLTSDGYTF.

The chain links TRBV7-2 to TRBJ1-6; D is perhaps TRBD1 (5 bases). Germline assignment: CDR1 SGHTA and CDR2 FQGNSA. Deletions cut 6 bases from V and 10 bases from J, with 13 bases between. This CDR3 is built from 13 residues. CDR3 protein: CASRSDMGSPLHF. CDR3 in DNA: TGTGCCAGCAGGTCGGACATGGGATCACCCCTCCACTTT. Complete variable domain (other parts from reference TRBV7-2 and TRBJ1-6): GAGVSQSPSNKVTEKGKDVELRCDPISGHTALYWYRQSLGQGLEFLIYFQGNSAPDKSGLPSDRFSAERTGGSVSTLTIQRTQQEDSAVYLCASRSDMGSPLHFGNGTRLTVT.

This clone was detected a few times. J is TRBJ2-7 and V is TRBV6-5; D is perhaps TRBD1 (6 bases). Germline CDR1 MNHEY, CDR2 SVGAGI. This CDR3 region has 13 residues. Deletions cut 7 bases from V and 2 bases from J, with 12 bases between. For the CDR3, the DNA is TGTGCCAGCAAGAAGACAGGTCCCTACGAGCAGTACTTC. Protein: CASKKTGPYEQYF.

This rearrangement joins TRBV27 to TRBJ1-6; D not resolved. V shed 2 bases and J shed 9 bases, with 11 bases lying between them. The CDR3 is 14 amino acids. Germline CDR1 MNHEY, CDR2 SMNVEV (reference sequence). CDR3 sequence reads: CASSLTAVRSPLHF. CDR3 sequence (DNA): TGTGCCAGCAGTTTAACAGCCGTACGTTCACCCCTCCACTTT.

V usage is TRBV7-9 and J usage is TRBJ1-1; 9 bases fit TRBD1. The ends lost 5 bases at V and 7 bases at J; junction bases unmatched: 8. This CDR3 has 14 residues. CDR1 is SEHNR, CDR2 FQNEAQ, per germline (reference sequence). The CDR3 reads CASSLLQGASEAFF. The CDR3 nucleotides read TGTGCCAGCAGCCTACTACAGGGGGCTAGTGAAGCTTTCTTT.

The rearrangement joins TRBV5-1 to TRBJ2-7; no firm D call. Trimming took 0 bases from V and 0 from J, leaving 10 bases between them. This CDR3 is built from 15 residues. Germline V lookup: CDR1 SGHRS, CDR2 YFSETQ. CDR3 residues: CASSLEARGSYEQYF. CDR3 nucleotide sequence: TGCGCCAGCAGCTTGGAAGCAAGAGGCTCCTACGAGCAGTACTTC. The whole variable domain, filled in from reference TRBV5-1 and TRBJ2-7, reads KAGVTQTPRYLIKTRGQQVTLSCSPISGHRSVSWYQQTPGQGLQFLFEYFSETQRNKGNFPGRFSGRQFSNSRSEMNVSTLELGDSALYLCASSLEARGSYEQYFGPGTRLTVT.

V usage is TRBV11-2 and J usage is TRBJ2-2; no firm D call. This CDR3 has 14 amino acids. The germline CDR1 and CDR2 sequences are SGHAT and FQNNGV. V was pared by 0 bases and J by 5 bases, with 7 bases between. The CDR3 DNA is TGTGCCAGCAGCTTAGATGTTCTGACCGGGGAGCTGTTTTTT. This sequence encodes CASSLDVLTGELFF.

The V call is TRBV9, the J call TRBJ2-1, with a weak D call TRBD1 (5 bases). Between the trimmed V and J ends, which lost 3 bases and 6 bases, there was a span of 13 bases. There are 14 residues in the CDR3. Germline V gene sequence: CDR1 SGDLS, CDR2 YYNGEE. CDR3 nucleotide sequence: TGTGCCAGCAGCGCGCAGGGTAACTCCAATGAGCAGTTCTTC. It encodes CASSAQGNSNEQFF.

The CDR3 DNA reads as TGCAGCGTTCGAGACTCAGGGGGGAACACTGAAGCTTTCTTT. It specifies CSVRDSGGNTEAFF. The rearrangement uses TRBV29-1 and TRBJ1-1, with 7 bases lining up with TRBD1. J gave up 1 base and V 5 bases, and 7 bases lay outside the gene matches. CDR1 is SQVTM, CDR2 ANQGSEA, per germline. The CDR3 runs to 14 residues.

CDR3 DNA: TGTGCCAGCAGTGGTAGGGGAAGCTCCTACGAGCAGTACTTC. As protein: CASSGRGSSYEQYF. The chain couples TRBV6-5 to TRBJ2-7; D possibly corresponds to TRBD1 (5 bases). Germline V gene sequence: CDR1 MNHEY, CDR2 SVGAGI. The germline V and J ends were trimmed by 5 bases and 0 bases, with 11 bases remaining between them. This CDR3 spans 14 amino acids.

This clone has just a few counts. DNA of the CDR3: TGTGCCAGCAGCGCTCAGGGTCCGCGGGGAAGGACTGAAGCTTTCTTT. This translates into CASSAQGPRGRTEAFF. The V gene is TRBV7-9, the J gene TRBJ1-1; D is perhaps TRBD1 (5 bases). Germline V CDR1 and CDR2: SEHNR, FQNEAQ (reference sequence). Trimming left V 5 bases short and J 5 bases short, with 21 bases between. The CDR3 contains 16 residues.

This clone has more than one count but fewer than ten. V is TRBV18 and J is TRBJ1-2; D unresolved. Germline V gene data show CDR1 as KGHSH and CDR2 as LQKENI. Between the trimmed V and J ends, which lost 6 bases and 5 bases, there was a span of 7 bases. This CDR3 spans 11 amino acids. The DNA for the CDR3 is TGTGCCAGCTCCCTTAATTATGGCTACACCTTC. Translating it yields CASSLNYGYTF. The full variable domain, its missing parts supplied by reference TRBV18 and TRBJ1-2, is NAGVMQNPRHLVRRRGQEARLRCSPMKGHSHVYWYRQLPEEGLKFMVYLQKENIIDESGMPKERFSAEFPKEGPSILRIQQVVRGDSAAYFCASSLNYGYTFGSGTRLTVV.

The rearrangement uses TRBV5-5 and TRBJ2-5; a weak D match, TRBD2 (6 bases). Trimming cost V 3 bases and J 4 bases, with 16 bases left between them. In germline, CDR1 is SGHKS, CDR2 YYEKEE (reference sequence). This CDR3 is built from 15 residues. This CDR3 is CASSWGTMGGETQYF. The CDR3, as DNA: TGTGCCAGCAGCTGGGGCACTATGGGGGGAGAGACCCAGTACTTC.

The chain recombines TRBV7-9 with TRBJ1-4, with a weak D call TRBD1 (5 bases). The CDR3 has 14 amino acids. Germline V gene data show CDR1 as SEHNR and CDR2 as FQNEAQ (reference sequence). Trimming removed 3 bases from V and 8 bases from J, with 13 bases in between. The CDR3 loop reads CASSLAGTEEKLFF. The CDR3 region has the DNA TGTGCCAGCAGCTTGGCGGGGACGGAAGAAAAACTGTTTTTT.

This chain links TRBV6-5 with TRBJ1-5; the D is unclear. CDR1 is MNHEY, CDR2 SVGAGI, per germline. Trimming took 4 bases from V and 0 from J, leaving 7 bases between them. The CDR3 spans 14 residues. CDR3: CASSLTVSNQPQHF. The CDR3, as DNA: TGTGCCAGCAGTTTGACTGTTAGCAATCAGCCCCAGCATTTT.

For this clone: One end of the junction is discordant with germline, which a read error may explain. Other DNA sequences in this sample translate to the same CDR3. The CDR3 sequence: CASSQGQGSDQPQHF. CDR3 DNA: TGTGCCAGCAGCCAGGGACAGGGTAGCGATCAGCCCCAGCATTTT. The chain carries TRBV5-8 and TRBJ1-5, with 9 nucleotides matching TRBD1. In germline, CDR1 is SGHTS, CDR2 YDEGEE. There are 15 residues in the CDR3.

The chain links TRBV4-1 to TRBJ1-1; D possibly corresponds to TRBD1 (6 bases). Trimming shortened V by 0 bases and J by 1 base, and 6 bases separated the two germline ends. The CDR3 contains 14 residues. CDR1 MGHRA and CDR2 YSYEKL come from the germline V gene. CDR3 protein: CASSQEQGNTEAFF. The CDR3 DNA reads as TGCGCCAGCAGCCAAGAACAGGGGAACACTGAAGCTTTCTTT.